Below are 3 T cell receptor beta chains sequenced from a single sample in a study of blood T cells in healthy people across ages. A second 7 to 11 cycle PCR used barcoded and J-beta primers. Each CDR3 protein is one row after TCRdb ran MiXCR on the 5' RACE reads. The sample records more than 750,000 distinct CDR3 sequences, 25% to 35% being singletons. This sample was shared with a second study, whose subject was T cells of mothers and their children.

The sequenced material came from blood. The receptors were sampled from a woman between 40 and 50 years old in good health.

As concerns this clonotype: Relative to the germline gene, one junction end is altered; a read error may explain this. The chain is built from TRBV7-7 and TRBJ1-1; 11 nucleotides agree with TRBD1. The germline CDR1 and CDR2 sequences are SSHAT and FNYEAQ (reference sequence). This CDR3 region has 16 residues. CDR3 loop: CASRRTRDRGYTEAFF. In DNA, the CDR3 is TGTGCTAGCAGACGGACCCGGGACAGGGGGTACACTGAAGCTTTCTTT.

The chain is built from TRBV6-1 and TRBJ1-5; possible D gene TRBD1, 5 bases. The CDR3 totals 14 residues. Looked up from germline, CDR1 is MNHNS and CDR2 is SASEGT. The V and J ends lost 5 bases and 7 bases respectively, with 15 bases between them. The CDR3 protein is CASSFGAFGQPQHF. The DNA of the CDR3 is TGTGCCAGCAGTTTCGGGGCTTTCGGGCAGCCCCAGCATTTT.

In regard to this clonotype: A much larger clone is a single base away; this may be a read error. CDR3 coding DNA: TGTGCCAGCAGCCCCCGGGACGGGGTGGGCTACGAGCAGTACTTC. The encoded protein is CASSPRDGVGYEQYF. This rearrangement joins TRBV7-2 to TRBJ2-5; D could derive from TRBD1 or TRBD2 (5 bases each). Gene TRBJ2-7 matches the end of the DNA better, so the J call may be wrong. This CDR3 contains 15 residues. The germline V gene encodes CDR1 SGHTA and CDR2 FQGNSA.